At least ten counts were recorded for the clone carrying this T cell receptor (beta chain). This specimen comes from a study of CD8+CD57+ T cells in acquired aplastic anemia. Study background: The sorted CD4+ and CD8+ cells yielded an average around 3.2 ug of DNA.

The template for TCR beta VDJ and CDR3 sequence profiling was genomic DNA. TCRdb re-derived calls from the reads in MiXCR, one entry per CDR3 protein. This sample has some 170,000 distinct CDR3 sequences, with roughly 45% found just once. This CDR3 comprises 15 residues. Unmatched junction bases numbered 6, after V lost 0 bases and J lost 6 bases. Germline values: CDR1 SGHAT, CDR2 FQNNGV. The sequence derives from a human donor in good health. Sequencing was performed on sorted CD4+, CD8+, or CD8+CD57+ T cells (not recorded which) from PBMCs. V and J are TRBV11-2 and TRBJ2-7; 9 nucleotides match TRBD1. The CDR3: CASSLDRGTGFEQYF. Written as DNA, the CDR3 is TGTGCCAGCAGCTTAGATAGGGGGACAGGGTTCGAGCAGTACTTC.